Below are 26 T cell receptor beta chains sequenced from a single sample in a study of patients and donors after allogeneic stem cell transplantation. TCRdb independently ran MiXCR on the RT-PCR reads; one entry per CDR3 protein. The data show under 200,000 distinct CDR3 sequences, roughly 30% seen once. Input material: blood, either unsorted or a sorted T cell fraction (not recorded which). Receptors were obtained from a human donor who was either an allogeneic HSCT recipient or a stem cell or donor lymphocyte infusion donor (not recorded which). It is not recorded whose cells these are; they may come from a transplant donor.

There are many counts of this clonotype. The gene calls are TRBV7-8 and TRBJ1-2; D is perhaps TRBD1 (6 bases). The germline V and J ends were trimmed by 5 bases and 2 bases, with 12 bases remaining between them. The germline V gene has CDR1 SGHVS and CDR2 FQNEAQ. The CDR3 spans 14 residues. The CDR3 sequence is CASSERTANYGYTF. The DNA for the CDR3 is TGTGCCAGCAGCGAAAGGACAGCCAACTATGGCTACACCTTC.

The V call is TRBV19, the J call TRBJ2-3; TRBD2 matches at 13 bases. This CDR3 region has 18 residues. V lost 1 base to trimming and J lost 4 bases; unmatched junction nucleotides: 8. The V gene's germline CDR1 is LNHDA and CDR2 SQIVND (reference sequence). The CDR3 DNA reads TGTGCCAGTAGTATAGGTCAACTAGCGGGAGGGATCGCAGATACGCAGTATTTT. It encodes CASSIGQLAGGIADTQYF.

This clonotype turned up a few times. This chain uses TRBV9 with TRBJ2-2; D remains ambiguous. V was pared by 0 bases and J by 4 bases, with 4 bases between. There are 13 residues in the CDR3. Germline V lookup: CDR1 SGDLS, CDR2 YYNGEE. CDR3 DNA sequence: TGTGCCAGCAGCGTAGTTGGCACCGGGGAGCTGTTTTTT. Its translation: CASSVVGTGELFF.

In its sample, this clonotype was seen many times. In nucleotides, the CDR3 is TGTGCCAGCAACCTCCTTGCGGGAAACACCATATATTTT. Amino acid sequence: CASNLLAGNTIYF. V is TRBV12-3 or TRBV12-4 and J is TRBJ1-3, with D unresolved. The CDR3 is 13 amino acids. Trimming removed 7 bases at V and 4 bases at J, with 11 bases between.

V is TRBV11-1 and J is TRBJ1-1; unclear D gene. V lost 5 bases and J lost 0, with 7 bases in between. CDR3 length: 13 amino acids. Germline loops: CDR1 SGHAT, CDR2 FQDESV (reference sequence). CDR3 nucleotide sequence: TGTGCCAGCAGCCGCATAGTGAACACTGAAGCTTTCTTT. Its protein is CASSRIVNTEAFF.

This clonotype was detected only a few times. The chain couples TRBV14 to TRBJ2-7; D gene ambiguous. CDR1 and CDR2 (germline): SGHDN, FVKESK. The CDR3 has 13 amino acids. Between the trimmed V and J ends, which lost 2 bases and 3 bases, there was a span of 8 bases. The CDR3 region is CASSQPNNYEQYF. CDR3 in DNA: TGTGCCAGCAGCCAACCGAACAACTACGAGCAGTACTTC.

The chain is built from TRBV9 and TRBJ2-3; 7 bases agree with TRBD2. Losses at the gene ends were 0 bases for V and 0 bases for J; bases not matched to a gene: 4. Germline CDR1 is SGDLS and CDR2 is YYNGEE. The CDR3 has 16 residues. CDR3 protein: CASSVDGGSSTDTQYF. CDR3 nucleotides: TGTGCCAGCAGCGTAGATGGCGGGAGCAGCACAGATACGCAGTATTTT.

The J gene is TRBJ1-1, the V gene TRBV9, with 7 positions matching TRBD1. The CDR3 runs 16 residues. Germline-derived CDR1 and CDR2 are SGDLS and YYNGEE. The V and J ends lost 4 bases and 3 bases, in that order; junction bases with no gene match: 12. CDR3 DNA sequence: TGTGCCAGCAGCCTCAGGGGGAACTTGGAGTACACTGAAGCTTTCTTT. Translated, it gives CASSLRGNLEYTEAFF.

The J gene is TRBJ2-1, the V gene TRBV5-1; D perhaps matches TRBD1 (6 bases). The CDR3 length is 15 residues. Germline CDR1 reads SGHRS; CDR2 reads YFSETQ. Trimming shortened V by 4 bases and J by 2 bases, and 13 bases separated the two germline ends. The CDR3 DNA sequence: TGCGCCAGCAGCCCCGGGACACAACCCTACAATGAGCAGTTCTTC. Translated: CASSPGTQPYNEQFF.

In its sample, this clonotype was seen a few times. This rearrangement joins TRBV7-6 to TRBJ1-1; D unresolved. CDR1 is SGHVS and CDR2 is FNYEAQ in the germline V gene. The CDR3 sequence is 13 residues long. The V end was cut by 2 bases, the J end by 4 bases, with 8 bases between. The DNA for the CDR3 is TGTGCCAGCAGCTTATATCTGGGCACTGAAGCTTTCTTT. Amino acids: CASSLYLGTEAFF. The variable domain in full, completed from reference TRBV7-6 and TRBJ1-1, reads GAGVSQSPRYKVTKRGQDVALRCDPISGHVSLYWYRQALGQGPEFLTYFNYEAQQDKSGLPNDRFSAERPEGSISTLTIQRTEQRDSAMYRCASSLYLGTEAFFGQGTRLTVV.

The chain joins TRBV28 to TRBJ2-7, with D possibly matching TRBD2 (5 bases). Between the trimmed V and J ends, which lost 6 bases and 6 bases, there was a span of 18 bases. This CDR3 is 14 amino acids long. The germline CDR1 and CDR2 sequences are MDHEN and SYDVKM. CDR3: CASSSPAESGEQYF. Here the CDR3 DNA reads TGTGCCAGCAGCTCCCCCGCGGAGAGCGGCGAGCAGTACTTC.

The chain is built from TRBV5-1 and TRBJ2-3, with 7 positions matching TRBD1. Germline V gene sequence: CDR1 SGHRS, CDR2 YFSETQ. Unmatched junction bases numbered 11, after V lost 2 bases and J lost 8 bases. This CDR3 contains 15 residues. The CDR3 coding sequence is TGCGCCAGCAGCTTCCAGACAGGGCGAACTGGTACGCAGTATTTT. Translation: CASSFQTGRTGTQYF. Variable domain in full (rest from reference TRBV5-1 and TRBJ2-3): KAGVTQTPRYLIKTRGQQVTLSCSPISGHRSVSWYQQTPGQGLQFLFEYFSETQRNKGNFPGRFSGRQFSNSRSEMNVSTLELGDSALYLCASSFQTGRTGTQYFGPGTRLTVL.

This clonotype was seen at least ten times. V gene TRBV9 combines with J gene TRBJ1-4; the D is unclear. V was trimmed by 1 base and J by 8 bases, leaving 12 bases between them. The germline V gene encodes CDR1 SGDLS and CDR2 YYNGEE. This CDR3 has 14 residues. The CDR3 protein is CASSVRVAGEKLFF. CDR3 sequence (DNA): TGTGCCAGCAGCGTACGGGTGGCCGGAGAAAAACTGTTTTTT.

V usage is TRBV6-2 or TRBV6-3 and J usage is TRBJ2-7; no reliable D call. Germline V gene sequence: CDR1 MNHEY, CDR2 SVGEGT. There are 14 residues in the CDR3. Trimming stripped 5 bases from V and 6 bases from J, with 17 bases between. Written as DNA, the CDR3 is TGTGCCAGCAGTCCGACTGGTCTCTTCACCGAGCAGTACTTC. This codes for CASSPTGLFTEQYF.

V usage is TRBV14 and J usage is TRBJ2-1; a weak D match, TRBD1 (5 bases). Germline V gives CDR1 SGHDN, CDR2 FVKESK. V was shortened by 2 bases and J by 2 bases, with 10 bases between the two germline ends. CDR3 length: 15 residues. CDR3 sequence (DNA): TGTGCCAGCAGCCAAAGACAGAGTACCTACAATGAGCAGTTCTTC. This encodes CASSQRQSTYNEQFF.

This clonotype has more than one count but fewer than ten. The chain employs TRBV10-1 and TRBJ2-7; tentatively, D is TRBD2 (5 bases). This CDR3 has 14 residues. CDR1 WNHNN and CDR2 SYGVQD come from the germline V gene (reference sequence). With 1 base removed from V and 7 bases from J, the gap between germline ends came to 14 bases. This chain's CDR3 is CASSEFAFQREQYF. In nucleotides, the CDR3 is TGCGCCAGCAGTGAGTTTGCTTTCCAGCGGGAGCAGTACTTC.

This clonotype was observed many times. The CDR3 region has the DNA TGCGCCAGCAGCCCCGGGATCTCGAACACCGGGGAGCTGTTTTTT. Translated: CASSPGISNTGELFF. The gene calls are TRBV5-1 and TRBJ2-2, with a tentative D call TRBD2 (5 bases). Germline V CDR1 and CDR2: SGHRS, YFSETQ. The CDR3 contains 15 residues. Trimming took 4 bases from V and 0 from J, leaving 10 bases between them.

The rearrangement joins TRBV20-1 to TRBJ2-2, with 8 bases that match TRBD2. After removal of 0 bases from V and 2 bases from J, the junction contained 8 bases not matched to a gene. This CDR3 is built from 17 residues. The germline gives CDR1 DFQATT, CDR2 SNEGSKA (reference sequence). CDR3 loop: CSARDPAGGGNTGELFF. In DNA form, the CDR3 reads TGCAGTGCTAGAGATCCCGCGGGAGGAGGCAACACCGGGGAGCTGTTTTTT.

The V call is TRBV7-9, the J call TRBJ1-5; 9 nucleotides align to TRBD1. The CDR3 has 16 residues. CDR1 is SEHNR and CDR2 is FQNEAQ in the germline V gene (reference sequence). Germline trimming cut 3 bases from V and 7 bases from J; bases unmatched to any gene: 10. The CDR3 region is CASSFVTGGAVQPQHF. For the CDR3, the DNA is TGTGCCAGCAGCTTCGTCACAGGGGGCGCGGTCCAGCCCCAGCATTTT.

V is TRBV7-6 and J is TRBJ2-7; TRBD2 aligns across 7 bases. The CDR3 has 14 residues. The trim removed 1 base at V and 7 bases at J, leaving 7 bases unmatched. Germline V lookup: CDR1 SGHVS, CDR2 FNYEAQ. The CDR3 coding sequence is TGTGCCAGCAGCTTAGGGGAGGGCTCTCAAGAGCAGTACTTC. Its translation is CASSLGEGSQEQYF.

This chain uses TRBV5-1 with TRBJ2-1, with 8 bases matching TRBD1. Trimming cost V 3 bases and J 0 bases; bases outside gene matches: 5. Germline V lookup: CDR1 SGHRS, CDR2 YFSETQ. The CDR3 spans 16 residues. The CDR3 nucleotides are TGCGCCAGCAGCTGGGGGACAGGCAGCTCCTACAATGAGCAGTTCTTC. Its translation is CASSWGTGSSYNEQFF.

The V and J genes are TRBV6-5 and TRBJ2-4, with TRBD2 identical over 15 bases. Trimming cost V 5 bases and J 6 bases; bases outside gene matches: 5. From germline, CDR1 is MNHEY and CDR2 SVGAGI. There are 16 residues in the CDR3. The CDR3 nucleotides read TGTGCCAGCAGTCGGGGGGGACTAGCGGGAGGAAACATTCAGTACTTC. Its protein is CASSRGGLAGGNIQYF.

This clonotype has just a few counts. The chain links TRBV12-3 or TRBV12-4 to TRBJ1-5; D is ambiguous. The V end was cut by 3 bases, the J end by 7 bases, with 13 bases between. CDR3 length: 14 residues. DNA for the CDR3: TGTGCCAGCAGTTTGGTGGGGATGAAACAGCCCCAGCATTTT. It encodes CASSLVGMKQPQHF.

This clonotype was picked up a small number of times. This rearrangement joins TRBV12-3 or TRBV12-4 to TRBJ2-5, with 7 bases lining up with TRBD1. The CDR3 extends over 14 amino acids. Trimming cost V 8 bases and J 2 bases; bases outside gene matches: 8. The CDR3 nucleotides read TGTGCCAGCGGACGACAGGGAACTCAAGAGACCCAGTACTTC. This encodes CASGRQGTQETQYF.

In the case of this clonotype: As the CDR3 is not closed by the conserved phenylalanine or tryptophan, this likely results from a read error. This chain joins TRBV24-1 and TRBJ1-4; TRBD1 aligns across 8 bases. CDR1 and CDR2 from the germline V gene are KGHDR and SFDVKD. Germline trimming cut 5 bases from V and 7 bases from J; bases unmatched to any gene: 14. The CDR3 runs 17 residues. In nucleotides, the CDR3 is TGTGCCACCAGTGGGAGACAGGGGCCGAGCGGTGGTGAAAAACTGTTTTTG. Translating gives CATSGRQGPSGGEKLFL.

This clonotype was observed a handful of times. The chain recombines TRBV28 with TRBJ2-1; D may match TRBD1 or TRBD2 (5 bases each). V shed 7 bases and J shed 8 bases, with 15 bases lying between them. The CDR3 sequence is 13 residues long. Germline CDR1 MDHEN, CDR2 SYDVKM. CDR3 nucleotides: TGTGCCAGCAACGAGGGCAGGGTTTATGAGCAGTTCTTC. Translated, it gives CASNEGRVYEQFF.